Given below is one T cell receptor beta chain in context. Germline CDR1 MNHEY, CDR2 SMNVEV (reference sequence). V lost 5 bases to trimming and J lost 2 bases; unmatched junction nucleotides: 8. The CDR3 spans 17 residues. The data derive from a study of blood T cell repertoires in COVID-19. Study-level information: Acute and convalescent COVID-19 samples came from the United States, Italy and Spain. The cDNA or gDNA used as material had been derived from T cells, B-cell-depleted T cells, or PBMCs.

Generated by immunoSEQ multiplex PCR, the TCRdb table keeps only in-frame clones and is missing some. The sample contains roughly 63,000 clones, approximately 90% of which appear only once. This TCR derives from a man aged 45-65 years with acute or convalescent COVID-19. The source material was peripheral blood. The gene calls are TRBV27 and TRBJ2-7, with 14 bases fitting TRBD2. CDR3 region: CASSPGLAGGGTYEQYF. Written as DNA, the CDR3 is TGTGCCAGCAGTCCAGGACTAGCGGGAGGAGGAACCTACGAGCAGTACTTC.